This record covers a single T cell receptor (beta chain). The antigen remains unidentified. Sequencing was performed with immunoSEQ multiplex PCR; in TCRdb, only in-frame clones are kept and a portion is missing. The sample contains fewer than 35,000 clones, 85% to 90% of which appear only once. The data belong to a study of lymphopenia after photon versus proton radiotherapy. Study results and limitations: Post-nadir diversity loss with photons came from oligoclonal expansion, particularly CD8+ Temra cells.

The CDR3 covers 17 residues. Trimming removed 5 bases from V and 7 bases from J; junction bases left unmatched: 9. Germline CDR1 is MDHEN and CDR2 is SYDVKM. This chain connects TRBV28 to TRBJ1-6; TRBD1 aligns across 12 bases. Sample: peripheral blood, taken from a patient treated with proton-based radiotherapy. The receptor comes from a woman aged 70-85 years with pancreatic cancer. Some clones in this sample may be carry-over from other donors' samples. The CDR3 bases are TGTGCCAGCAGTCCCCGAGGGACAGGGGGCGCGAATTCACCCCTCCACTTT. This codes for CASSPRGTGGANSPLHF.